The T cell receptor beta chain described here comes from a study of cytomegalovirus exposure and HLA in healthy donors. Study-wide background: Falling in the Caucasian-associated ancestry cluster were roughly 86% of 398 genotyped donors. General study findings and limits: Most sequenced TCRs were rare (though some public TCRs occurred in many donors). It was in a later analysis that TCR association rates were seen to vary by HLA locus, highest for DRB1 and lowest for HLA-C.

Primers: 60 Vbeta forward and 13 Jbeta reverse. Per the authors' pipeline: Roughly 76 million unique TCR beta chains, approximately 11 million of them shared, were counted by a later analysis. Profiled with immunoSEQ multiplex PCR; TCRdb holds only in-frame clones, not every one. V, J and clone size reflect that table, while D and trimming were determined from the DNA. The table shows 210,000 or so clones, with around 84% occurring only once. CDR1 and CDR2 (germline): SGHTA, FQGNSA. The CDR3 has 14 amino acids. The V segment lost 5 bases and the J segment 6 bases; nucleotides outside the gene matches: 6. About this clone: Its antigen remains unknown.

Sequencing was done on a sample of PBMCs. This receptor was obtained from a girl aged 2-15 years in good health and CMV-seronegative. The chain uses TRBV7-2 and TRBJ1-4; 7 positions agree with TRBD1. As DNA, the CDR3 is TGTGCCAGCAGCGCAGACAGGGCCTATGAAAAACTGTTTTTT. Translated: CASSADRAYEKLFF.